This TCR beta chain was documented in a study of T cells in Graves' hyperthyroidism and ophthalmopathy. Amplification of TCR beta CDR3 regions used RNA as the template. Using the HTBI primer set, a first-round RT-PCR was run on the TCR CDR3. TCRdb re-derived calls from the multiplex PCR reads in MiXCR, one entry per CDR3 protein. In the table there are roughly 740,000 distinct CDR3 sequences, less than 20% of which are singletons. Patients were aged 18 to 65, had disease duration under 2 months, and had newly diagnosed hyperthyroidism. Clinical symptoms, serum thyroxine and TRAb, thyroid ultrasound and orbital computed tomography were used for the diagnoses. The PBMCs had their origin in about 9.7 ml of fresh peripheral blood. In germline, CDR1 is SGHTA, CDR2 FQGNSA. CDR3 size: 17 residues. Of note for this clonotype: An end of the junction differs from the germline gene, which may be a read error.

Sequencing was carried out using blood. The receptor was derived from a man younger than 35 with Graves' hyperthyroidism. The chain employs TRBV7-2 and TRBJ2-3, with 9 bases identical to TRBD1. The DNA for the CDR3 is TGTGCCAGCAGCTTGAGGGACAGGGATTTTTACACAGACACGCAGTATTTT. Protein product: CASSLRDRDFYTDTQYF. Full variable domain (outside the CDR3, taken from reference TRBV7-2 and TRBJ2-3): GAGVSQSPSNKVTEKGKDVELRCDPISGHTALYWYRQSLGQGLEFLIYFQGNSAPDKSGLPSDRFSAERTGGSVSTLTIQRTQQEDSAVYLCASSLRDRDFYTDTQYFGPGTRLTVL.